The 9 T cell receptor beta chains reported below all come from one sample, sequenced in a study of shared clonotypes between healthy human individuals. TCRdb's table, derived via immunoSEQ multiplex PCR, lists solely in-frame clones and lacks some. The table includes roughly 1.5 million clones, 95% to 99% detected once. The sample comprised naive CD4+ T cells sorted from blood. Specified subset: CD45RA+ positively selected. The receptors derive from a man aged 30 to 45 in good health.

The gene calls are TRBV11-3 and TRBJ2-7; D ambiguous. Trimming removed 5 bases from V and 4 bases from J, with 12 bases in between. In germline, CDR1 is SGHNT, CDR2 YENEEA. There are 13 residues in the CDR3. The CDR3 DNA is TGTGCCAGCAGCCCCGGCCCCGGTTACGAGCAGTACTTC. Translating gives CASSPGPGYEQYF.

As for this clone: Other DNA sequences in the sample encode the same CDR3. This chain connects TRBV5-1 to TRBJ2-2; a possible D gene is TRBD2 (5 bases). V was pared by 4 bases and J by 5 bases, with 12 bases between. Germline loops: CDR1 SGHRS, CDR2 YFSETQ. This CDR3 contains 14 residues. For the CDR3, the DNA is TGCGCCAGCAGCCTCCTGGGCGGGACCGGGGAGCTGTTTTTT. Translating gives CASSLLGGTGELFF. Full variable domain (rest looked up from reference TRBV5-1 and TRBJ2-2): KAGVTQTPRYLIKTRGQQVTLSCSPISGHRSVSWYQQTPGQGLQFLFEYFSETQRNKGNFPGRFSGRQFSNSRSEMNVSTLELGDSALYLCASSLLGGTGELFFGEGSRLTVL.

This chain connects TRBV19 to TRBJ2-1; D is undetermined. Germline V lookup: CDR1 LNHDA, CDR2 SQIVND (reference sequence). The CDR3 consists of 14 residues. V was pared by 11 bases and J by 2 bases, with 16 bases between. CDR3 residues: CASTLAPTYNEQFF. The CDR3 DNA reads as TGTGCCTCGACCCTCGCTCCCACCTACAATGAGCAGTTCTTC.

The J gene is TRBJ1-1, the V gene TRBV28; D remains unclear. Germline lookup yields CDR1 MDHEN and CDR2 SYDVKM. Trimming removed 2 bases at V and 3 bases at J, with 13 bases between. CDR3 length: 15 residues. Written as DNA, the CDR3 is TGTGCCAGCAGTTTACGTAGTAGGCCCTACACTGAAGCTTTCTTT. It specifies CASSLRSRPYTEAFF.

The chain uses TRBV14 and TRBJ2-1; D is unresolved. Germline V gene data show CDR1 as SGHDN and CDR2 as FVKESK. Trimming cost V 1 base and J 0 bases, with 4 bases left between them. The CDR3 runs to 14 residues. This CDR3 is CASSQASSYNEQFF. The CDR3 coding sequence is TGTGCCAGCAGCCAAGCTAGCTCCTACAATGAGCAGTTCTTC.

The chain links TRBV5-1 to TRBJ2-2; the match to TRBD2 covers 15 bases. This CDR3 has 18 residues. From germline, CDR1 is SGHRS and CDR2 YFSETQ. The V gene end was trimmed by 4 bases and the J gene end by 4 bases; junction bases not matched to a gene: 8. The CDR3, as DNA: TGCGCCAGCAGCGTCCCCGGGACTAGCGGGAGGCCCACCGGGGAGCTGTTTTTT. It translates to CASSVPGTSGRPTGELFF.

The genes are TRBV10-1 and TRBJ2-3; D not certain. Germline V gene data show CDR1 as WNHNN and CDR2 as SYGVQD (reference sequence). Trimming removed 5 bases from V and 1 base from J, with 10 bases in between. The CDR3 extends over 14 amino acids. DNA of the CDR3: TGCGCCAGCAGTTCCGTGGGCCGCACAGATACGCAGTATTTT. It specifies CASSSVGRTDTQYF.

This sequence joins TRBV19 and TRBJ2-7; TRBD1 or TRBD2 may be the D gene (5 bases each). Per the germline V gene, CDR1 is LNHDA and CDR2 is SQIVND (reference sequence). V shed 8 bases and J shed 0 bases, with 14 bases lying between them. The CDR3 is made up of 14 amino acids. The CDR3 loop is CASGVGTDSYEQYF. The CDR3 nucleotides are TGTGCCAGTGGAGTGGGGACGGACTCCTACGAGCAGTACTTC.

The genes are TRBV5-4 and TRBJ1-4, with 7 bases identical to TRBD1. J gave up 10 bases and V 0 bases, and 9 bases lay outside the gene matches. CDR1 is SGHNT and CDR2 is YYREEE in the germline V gene (reference sequence). The CDR3 runs to 15 residues. CDR3 in amino acids: CASSLDDRVQGKLFF. The CDR3 DNA reads TGTGCCAGCAGCTTGGATGACAGGGTGCAAGGAAAACTGTTTTTT.